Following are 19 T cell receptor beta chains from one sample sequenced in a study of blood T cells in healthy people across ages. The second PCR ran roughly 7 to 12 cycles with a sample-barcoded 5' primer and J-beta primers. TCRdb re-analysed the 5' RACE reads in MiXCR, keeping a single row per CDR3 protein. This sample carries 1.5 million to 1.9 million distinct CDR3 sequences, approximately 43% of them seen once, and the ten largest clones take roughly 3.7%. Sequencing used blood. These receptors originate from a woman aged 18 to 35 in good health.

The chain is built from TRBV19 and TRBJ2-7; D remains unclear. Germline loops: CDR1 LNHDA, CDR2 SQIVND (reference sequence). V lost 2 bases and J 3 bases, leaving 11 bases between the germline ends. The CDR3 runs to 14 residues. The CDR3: CASSIPDPHYEQYF. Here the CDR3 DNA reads TGTGCCAGTAGTATACCGGACCCTCACTACGAGCAGTACTTC.

The CDR3 spells CASSLPTGQYNEQFF. CDR3 nucleotide sequence: TGCGCCAGCAGCCTCCCGACAGGACAGTACAATGAGCAGTTCTTC. The chain couples TRBV4-1 to TRBJ2-1; TRBD1 might be the D (6 bases). Germline V lookup: CDR1 MGHRA, CDR2 YSYEKL. Between the trimmed V and J ends, which lost 4 bases and 4 bases, there was a span of 14 bases. The CDR3 has 15 amino acids.

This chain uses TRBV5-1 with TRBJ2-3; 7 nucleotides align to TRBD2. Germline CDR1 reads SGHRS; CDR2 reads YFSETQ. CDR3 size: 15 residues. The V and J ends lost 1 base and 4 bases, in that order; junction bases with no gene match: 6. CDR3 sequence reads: CASSLLRGDADTQYF. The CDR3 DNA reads TGCGCCAGCAGCTTGCTCCGGGGGGACGCAGATACGCAGTATTTT.

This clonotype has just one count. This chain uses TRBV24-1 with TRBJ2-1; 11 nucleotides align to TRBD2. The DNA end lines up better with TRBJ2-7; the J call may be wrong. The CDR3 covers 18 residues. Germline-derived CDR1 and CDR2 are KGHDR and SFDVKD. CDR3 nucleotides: TGTGCCACCAGTGCAACCTTGACTAGCGGGATACTCTACAATGAGCAGTACTTC. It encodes CATSATLTSGILYNEQYF.

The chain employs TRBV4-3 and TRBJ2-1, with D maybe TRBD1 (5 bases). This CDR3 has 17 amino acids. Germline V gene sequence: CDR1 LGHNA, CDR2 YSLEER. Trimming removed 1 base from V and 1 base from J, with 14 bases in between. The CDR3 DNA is TGCGCCAGCAGCCAAGGCTATTTAAGGGGATCCTACAATGAGCAGTTCTTC. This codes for CASSQGYLRGSYNEQFF.

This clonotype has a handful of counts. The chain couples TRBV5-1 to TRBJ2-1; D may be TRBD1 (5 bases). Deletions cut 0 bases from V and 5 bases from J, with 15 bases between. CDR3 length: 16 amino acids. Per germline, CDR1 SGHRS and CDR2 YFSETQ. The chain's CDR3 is CASSLGMYDRNNEQFF. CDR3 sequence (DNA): TGCGCCAGCAGCTTGGGGATGTATGACAGAAACAATGAGCAGTTCTTC.

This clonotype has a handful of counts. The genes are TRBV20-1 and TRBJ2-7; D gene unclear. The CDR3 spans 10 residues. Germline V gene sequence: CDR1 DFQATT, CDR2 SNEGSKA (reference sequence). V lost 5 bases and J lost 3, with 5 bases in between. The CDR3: CSARLYEQYF. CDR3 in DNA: TGCAGTGCTCGACTCTACGAGCAGTACTTC.

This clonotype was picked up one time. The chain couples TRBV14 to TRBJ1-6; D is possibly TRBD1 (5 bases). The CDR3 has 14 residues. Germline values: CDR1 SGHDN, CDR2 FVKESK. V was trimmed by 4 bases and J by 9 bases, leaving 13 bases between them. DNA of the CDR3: TGTGCCAGCAGCCGCTTGGAGGGGTCTTCACCCCTCCACTTT. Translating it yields CASSRLEGSSPLHF.

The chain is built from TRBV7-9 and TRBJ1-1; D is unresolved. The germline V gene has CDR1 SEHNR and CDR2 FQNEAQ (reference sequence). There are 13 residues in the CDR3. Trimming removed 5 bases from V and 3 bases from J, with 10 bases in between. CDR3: CASSQIPDTEAFF. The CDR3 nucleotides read TGTGCCAGCAGCCAAATTCCGGACACTGAAGCTTTCTTT.

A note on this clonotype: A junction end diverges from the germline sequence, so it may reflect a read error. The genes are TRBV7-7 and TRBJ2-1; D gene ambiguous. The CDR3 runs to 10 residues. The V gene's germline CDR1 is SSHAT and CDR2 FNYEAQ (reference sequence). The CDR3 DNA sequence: TGTGCTAGCATACCTAACGGGCAGTTCTTC. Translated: CASIPNGQFF.

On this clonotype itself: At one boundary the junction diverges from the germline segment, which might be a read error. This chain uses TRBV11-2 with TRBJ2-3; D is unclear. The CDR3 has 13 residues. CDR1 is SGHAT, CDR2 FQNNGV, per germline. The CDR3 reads CASSQSSPDTRYF. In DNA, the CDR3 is TGTGCCAGCAGCCAATCCTCTCCAGATACGCGGTATTTT.

The DNA of the CDR3 is TGTGCCAGCAGCCGGTCTAGCGGAGGGGGTGAGCAGTTCTTC. Amino acids: CASSRSSGGGEQFF. This rearrangement joins TRBV4-2 to TRBJ2-1; a possible D gene is TRBD2 (7 bases). The CDR3 is 14 amino acids. Per germline, CDR1 LGHNA and CDR2 YNFKEQ. V was cut by 4 bases and J by 9 bases, with 16 bases left in between.

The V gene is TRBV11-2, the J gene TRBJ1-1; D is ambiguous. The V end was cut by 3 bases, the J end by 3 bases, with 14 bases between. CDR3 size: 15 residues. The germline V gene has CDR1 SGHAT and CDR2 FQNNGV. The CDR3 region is CASSFPFSGDTEAFF. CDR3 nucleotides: TGTGCCAGCAGCTTCCCCTTTAGCGGGGACACTGAAGCTTTCTTT.

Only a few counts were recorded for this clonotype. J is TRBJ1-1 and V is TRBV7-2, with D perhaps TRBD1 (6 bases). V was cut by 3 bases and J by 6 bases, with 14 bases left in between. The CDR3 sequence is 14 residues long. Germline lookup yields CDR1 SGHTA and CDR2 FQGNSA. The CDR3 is CASSFRGPSSEAFF. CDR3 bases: TGTGCCAGCAGCTTCAGGGGCCCATCCTCTGAAGCTTTCTTT.

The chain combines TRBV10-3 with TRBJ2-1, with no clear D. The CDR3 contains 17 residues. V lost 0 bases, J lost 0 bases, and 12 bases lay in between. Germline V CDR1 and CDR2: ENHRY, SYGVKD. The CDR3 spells CAISESLAHSSYNEQFF. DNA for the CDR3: TGTGCCATCAGTGAGTCCTTGGCGCATAGCTCCTACAATGAGCAGTTCTTC.

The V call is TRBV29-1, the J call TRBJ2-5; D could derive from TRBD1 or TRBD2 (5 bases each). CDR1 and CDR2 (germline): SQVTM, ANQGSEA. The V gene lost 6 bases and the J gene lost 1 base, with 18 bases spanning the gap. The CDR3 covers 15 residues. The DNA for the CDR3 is TGCAGCGTGGATCCGCGGCCTGGGACCCAAGAGACCCAGTACTTC. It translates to CSVDPRPGTQETQYF.

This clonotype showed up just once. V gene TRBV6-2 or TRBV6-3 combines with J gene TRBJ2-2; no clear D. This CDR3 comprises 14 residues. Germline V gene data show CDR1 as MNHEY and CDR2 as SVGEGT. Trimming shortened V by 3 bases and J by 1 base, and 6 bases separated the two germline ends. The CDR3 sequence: CASSYTQNTGELFF. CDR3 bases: TGTGCCAGCAGTTATACTCAGAACACCGGGGAGCTGTTTTTT.

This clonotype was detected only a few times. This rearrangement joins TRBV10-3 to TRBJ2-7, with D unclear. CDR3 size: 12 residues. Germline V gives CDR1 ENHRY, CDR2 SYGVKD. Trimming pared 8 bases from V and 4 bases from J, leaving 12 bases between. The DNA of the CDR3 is TGTGCCATCGCAAGGGTGTGGTACGAGCAGTACTTC. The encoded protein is CAIARVWYEQYF.

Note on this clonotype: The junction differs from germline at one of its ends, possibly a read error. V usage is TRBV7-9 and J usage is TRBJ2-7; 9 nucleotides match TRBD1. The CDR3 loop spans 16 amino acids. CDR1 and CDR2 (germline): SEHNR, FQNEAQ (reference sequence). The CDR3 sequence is CANSLGMGQGGYEQYF. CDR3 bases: TGTGCCAACAGCTTAGGTATGGGACAGGGAGGCTACGAGCAGTACTTC. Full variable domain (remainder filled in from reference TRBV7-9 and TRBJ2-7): DTGVSQNPRHKITKRGQNVTFRCDPISEHNRLYWYRQTLGQGPEFLTYFQNEAQLEKSRLLSDRFSAERPKGSFSTLEIQRTEQGDSAMYLCANSLGMGQGGYEQYFGPGTRLTVT.